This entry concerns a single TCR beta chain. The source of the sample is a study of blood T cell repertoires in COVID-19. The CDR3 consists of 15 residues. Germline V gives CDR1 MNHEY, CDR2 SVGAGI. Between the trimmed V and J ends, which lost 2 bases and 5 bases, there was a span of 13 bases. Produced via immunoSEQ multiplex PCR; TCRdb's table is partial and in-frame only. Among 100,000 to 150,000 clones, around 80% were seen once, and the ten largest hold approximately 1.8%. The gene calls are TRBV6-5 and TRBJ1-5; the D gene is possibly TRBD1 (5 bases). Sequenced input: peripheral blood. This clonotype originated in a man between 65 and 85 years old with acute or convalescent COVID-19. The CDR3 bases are TGTGCCAGCAGTTACGGTACAGGCTACTATCAGCCCCAGCATTTT. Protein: CASSYGTGYYQPQHF.